A single sample gave rise to the 28 T cell receptor beta chains below, sequenced in a study of CD8 T cells in ankylosing spondylitis. TCRdb re-analysed the 5' RACE reads in MiXCR, keeping a single row per CDR3 protein. This sample yields over 150,000 distinct CDR3 sequences, of which about 18% are seen a single time; around 4.7% belongs to the top ten. The sequencing sample was made of blood, either unsorted or a sorted T cell fraction (not recorded which). The receptors here all came from a male donor aged 5-29 years with ankylosing spondylitis or in good health (not recorded which).

The table lists this clonotype with many counts. The chain has TRBV29-1 and TRBJ2-1, with 10 bases lining up with TRBD2. The CDR3 is made up of 15 amino acids. V shed 0 bases, J shed 6 bases, and the junction held 5 bases outside the gene matches. CDR1 is SQVTM and CDR2 is ANQGSEA in the germline V gene. CDR3 amino acids: CSVEDVLAGVNEQFF. The CDR3 bases are TGCAGCGTTGAAGATGTGCTAGCGGGGGTCAATGAGCAGTTCTTC.

The sample holds many counts of this clonotype. The chain joins TRBV5-1 to TRBJ1-1; weak D call: TRBD1 (5 bases). Between the trimmed V and J ends, which lost 4 bases and 1 base, there was a span of 11 bases. The CDR3 has 14 amino acids. Germline V gives CDR1 SGHRS, CDR2 YFSETQ. CDR3 coding DNA: TGCGCCAGCAGCGCCCAGAGGGGGAACACTGAAGCTTTCTTT. This codes for CASSAQRGNTEAFF. The full variable domain, with the rest looked up from reference TRBV5-1 and TRBJ1-1, is KAGVTQTPRYLIKTRGQQVTLSCSPISGHRSVSWYQQTPGQGLQFLFEYFSETQRNKGNFPGRFSGRQFSNSRSEMNVSTLELGDSALYLCASSAQRGNTEAFFGQGTRLTVV.

This clonotype appeared many times. The CDR3 DNA reads as TGTGCCAGCAGCTCAAATAGCCAGGAGCAGTTCTTC. Protein sequence: CASSSNSQEQFF. This sequence joins TRBV7-9 and TRBJ2-1; D not certain. Germline V gene lookup returns CDR1 SEHNR and CDR2 FQNEAQ (reference sequence). V was clipped by 4 bases and J by 10 bases, with 11 bases between them. The CDR3 contains 12 residues.

This clonotype was seen at least ten times. The chain uses TRBV7-9 and TRBJ2-7, with 8 bases aligning to TRBD1. V lost 3 bases to trimming and J lost 5 bases; unmatched junction nucleotides: 6. Germline V gene data show CDR1 as SEHNR and CDR2 as FQNEAQ (reference sequence). This CDR3 region has 14 residues. CDR3 nucleotide sequence: TGTGCCAGCAGCTTGGGGACAGGACATCACGAGCAGTACGTC. It yields the protein CASSLGTGHHEQYV.

This clonotype has ten or more counts. The chain links TRBV28 to TRBJ2-3; TRBD2 matches 16 bases. Germline CDR1 MDHEN, CDR2 SYDVKM. This CDR3 spans 15 amino acids. V was pared by 10 bases and J by 6 bases, with 7 bases of the junction left unmatched. The CDR3 nucleotides are TGTGCCACTTGGAGGGGACTAGCGGGAGGGGATACGCAGTATTTT. The encoded protein is CATWRGLAGGDTQYF.

This clonotype has ten or more counts. This chain uses TRBV28 with TRBJ1-6; D may be TRBD1 (6 bases). The CDR3 totals 15 residues. Trimming removed 6 bases at V and 6 bases at J, with 15 bases between. The germline CDR1 and CDR2 sequences are MDHEN and SYDVKM. The CDR3 loop is CASSRTGASNSPLHF. CDR3 bases: TGTGCCAGCAGCCGCACGGGGGCAAGTAATTCACCCCTCCACTTT.

This clonotype was seen many times. J is TRBJ2-2 and V is TRBV7-7, with 12 bases fitting TRBD1. The V and J ends lost 3 bases and 4 bases, in that order; junction bases with no gene match: 3. This CDR3 is 16 amino acids long. The germline V gene has CDR1 SSHAT and CDR2 FNYEAQ (reference sequence). The CDR3 here is CASSLGQGAVTGELFF. The CDR3 nucleotides are TGTGCCAGCAGCTTGGGACAGGGGGCTGTCACCGGGGAGCTGTTTTTT.

There are many counts of this clonotype. CDR3 coding DNA: TGTGCCAGCAGCTTAGCCGGGAACGTCGGTACGCAGTATTTT. The encoded protein is CASSLAGNVGTQYF. V gene TRBV7-6 combines with J gene TRBJ2-3; perhaps TRBD2 as D (5 bases). The CDR3 extends over 14 amino acids. Per germline, CDR1 SGHVS and CDR2 FNYEAQ. V lost 0 bases and J lost 8, with 12 bases in between.

The sample holds many counts of this clonotype. J is TRBJ2-2 and V is TRBV19, with D maybe TRBD2 (5 bases). This CDR3 region has 13 residues. Germline V gives CDR1 LNHDA, CDR2 SQIVND (reference sequence). Trimming shortened V by 3 bases and J by 9 bases, and 11 bases separated the two germline ends. CDR3 sequence reads: CASSISGMRELFF. The CDR3 region has the DNA TGTGCCAGTAGTATTTCCGGGATGCGGGAGCTGTTTTTT.

This clonotype was found many times. The V and J genes are TRBV20-1 and TRBJ2-1; D not resolved. V was shortened by 5 bases and J by 0 bases, with 11 bases between the two germline ends. The CDR3 loop spans 14 amino acids. CDR1 and CDR2 from the germline V gene are DFQATT and SNEGSKA (reference sequence). CDR3 sequence: CSALRGSSYNEQFF. CDR3 nucleotides: TGCAGTGCTCTTCGAGGAAGCTCCTACAATGAGCAGTTCTTC.

The chain recombines TRBV6-2 or TRBV6-3 with TRBJ2-3; TRBD2 aligns across 12 bases. Unmatched junction bases numbered 2, after V lost 4 bases and J lost 6 bases. There are 14 residues in the CDR3. Per the germline V gene, CDR1 is MNHEY and CDR2 is SVGEGT. CDR3 residues: CASSFGLAGDTQYF. CDR3 DNA: TGTGCCAGCAGTTTCGGACTAGCGGGGGATACGCAGTATTTT.

At least ten counts were recorded for this clonotype. The genes are TRBV6-2 or TRBV6-3 and TRBJ2-3; 11 positions match TRBD2. Per germline, CDR1 MNHEY and CDR2 SVGEGT. J gave up 3 bases and V 5 bases, and 10 bases lay outside the gene matches. The CDR3 contains 17 residues. The CDR3 coding sequence is TGTGCCAGCAGTCGAGGACTAGCGGGCCTTGGGACAGATACGCAGTATTTT. This sequence encodes CASSRGLAGLGTDTQYF.

This clonotype has at least ten counts. The genes are TRBV15 and TRBJ2-1, with TRBD2 as a possible D gene (5 bases). CDR1 and CDR2 (germline): LNHNV, YYDKDF (reference sequence). Trimming cost V 6 bases and J 1 base, with 10 bases left between them. This CDR3 comprises 14 residues. CDR3 nucleotides: TGTGCCACCAGGGATCCGGGATCCTACAATGAGCAGTTCTTC. It encodes CATRDPGSYNEQFF. Full variable domain (rest looked up from reference TRBV15 and TRBJ2-1): DAMVIQNPRYQVTQFGKPVTLSCSQTLNHNVMYWYQQKSSQAPKLLFHYYDKDFNNEADTPDNFQSRRPNTSFCFLDIRSPGLGDTAMYLCATRDPGSYNEQFFGPGTRLTVL.

The CDR3 is CRPLAGGPYEQYV. Here the CDR3 DNA reads TGCAGGCCCTTAGCGGGAGGGCCCTACGAGCAGTACGTC. V usage is TRBV29-1 and J usage is TRBJ2-7; 11 bases fit TRBD2. Germline CDR1 reads SQVTM; CDR2 reads ANQGSEA. CDR3 size: 13 residues.

This clonotype was recorded many times. The CDR3: CASSQVGRGQETQYF. The CDR3 DNA reads TGCGCCAGCAGCCAAGTTGGAAGGGGGCAAGAGACCCAGTACTTC. The rearrangement uses TRBV4-3 and TRBJ2-5, with a tentative D call TRBD1 (6 bases). CDR1 and CDR2 from the germline V gene are LGHNA and YSLEER. V dropped 1 base and J dropped 2 bases, with 11 bases sitting between them. This CDR3 is built from 15 residues.

Regarding this clonotype: A clone one base away is much larger, so this may be a read error. The chain employs TRBV20-1 and TRBJ1-5; 7 nucleotides line up with TRBD1. V lost 5 bases to trimming and J lost 3 bases; unmatched junction nucleotides: 7. The germline V gene has CDR1 DFQATT and CDR2 SNEGSKA (reference sequence). This CDR3 has 14 residues. The CDR3 sequence is CSAGVQGINQPQHF. CDR3 coding DNA: TGCAGTGCTGGAGTACAGGGGATCAATCAGCCCCAGCATTTT.

The chain joins TRBV11-2 to TRBJ2-5, with D tentatively TRBD1 or TRBD2 (5 bases each). Germline loops: CDR1 SGHAT, CDR2 FQNNGV. This CDR3 has 14 residues. The V end was cut by 1 base, the J end by 5 bases, with 11 bases between. The chain's CDR3 is CASSLAQGGETQYF. The CDR3 nucleotides are TGTGCCAGCAGCTTAGCGCAGGGCGGGGAGACCCAGTACTTC. Full variable domain (missing parts from reference TRBV11-2 and TRBJ2-5): EAGVAQSPRYKIIEKRQSVAFWCNPISGHATLYWYQQILGQGPKLLIQFQNNGVVDDSQLPKDRFSAERLKGVDSTLKIQPAKLEDSAVYLCASSLAQGGETQYFGPGTRLLVL.

The chain employs TRBV23-1 and TRBJ2-1; 8 nucleotides line up with TRBD2. Being an ORF, TRBV23-1 has a function that is uncertain. The CDR3 consists of 16 residues. V lost 0 bases to trimming and J lost 4 bases; unmatched junction nucleotides: 5. Here the CDR3 DNA reads TGCGCCAGCAGTCAATCTGGACTAGCAGAATACAATGAGCAGTTCTTC. Translated: CASSQSGLAEYNEQFF.

At least ten counts were recorded for this clonotype. J is TRBJ1-1 and V is TRBV20-1; no clear D. V lost 6 bases to trimming and J lost 2 bases, with 13 bases between them. CDR1 DFQATT and CDR2 SNEGSKA come from the germline V gene (reference sequence). This CDR3 contains 13 residues. CDR3 nucleotide sequence: TGCAGTGCCTTATTGGCCCTAAACACTGAAGCTTTCTTT. This codes for CSALLALNTEAFF.

This clonotype was picked up many times. The chain uses TRBV12-3 or TRBV12-4 and TRBJ2-7; D is unresolved. This CDR3 is 14 amino acids long. Trimming stripped 2 bases from V and 7 bases from J, with 15 bases between. CDR3 nucleotide sequence: TGTGCCAGCAGTTTAAACGTCGGATACTGGGAGCAGTACTTC. Amino acid sequence: CASSLNVGYWEQYF.

This clonotype was recorded at least ten times. The rearrangement joins TRBV12-3 or TRBV12-4 to TRBJ1-1; D gene ambiguous. Between the trimmed V and J ends, which lost 3 bases and 1 base, there was a span of 6 bases. The CDR3 runs to 13 residues. CDR3 nucleotide sequence: TGTGCCAGCAGTTTTGAGGGGAACACTGAAGCTTTCTTT. Translated: CASSFEGNTEAFF.

This clonotype was seen ten or more times. The J gene is TRBJ1-6, the V gene TRBV6-2 or TRBV6-3; D gene uncertain. The germline gives CDR1 MNHEY, CDR2 SVGEGT. The CDR3 covers 16 residues. V lost 5 bases and J 3 bases, leaving 14 bases between the germline ends. CDR3 bases: TGTGCCAGCAGTAACTGGGGAGGCCGCTATAATTCACCCCTCCACTTT. Translation gives CASSNWGGRYNSPLHF.

The rearrangement uses TRBV20-1 and TRBJ1-1; no clear D gene. The CDR3 length is 13 residues. Trimming took 3 bases from V and 1 from J, leaving 9 bases between them. The germline gives CDR1 DFQATT, CDR2 SNEGSKA (reference sequence). The CDR3 nucleotides read TGCAGTGCTAGGAGGCCATCGAACACTGAAGCTTTCTTT. Translated, it gives CSARRPSNTEAFF.

The chain joins TRBV6-4 to TRBJ2-1, with TRBD2 matching 10 bases. V lost 6 bases, J lost 9 bases, and 8 bases stayed unmatched. CDR1 is MRHNA and CDR2 is SNTAGT in the germline V gene. The CDR3 totals 14 residues. The CDR3 DNA reads as TGTGCCAGCAGCGATCTAGCGGGAGTCAGTGAGCAGTTCTTC. This translates into CASSDLAGVSEQFF.

The sample holds many counts of this clonotype. CDR3 sequence (DNA): TGTGCCAGCAGAATCCCGGGACAGGGTGGTACCGGGGAGCTGTTTTTT. Translation: CASRIPGQGGTGELFF. The chain employs TRBV7-2 and TRBJ2-2, with 9 bases that match TRBD1. The CDR3 loop spans 16 amino acids. Germline trimming cut 6 bases from V and 5 bases from J; bases unmatched to any gene: 10. Per germline, CDR1 SGHTA and CDR2 FQGNSA.

This clonotype was recorded many times. The chain joins TRBV30 to TRBJ2-7; 11 bases fit TRBD2. The CDR3 length is 15 residues. The junction had 10 bases not matched to a gene; V was cut back by 6 bases and J by 3 bases. Germline-derived CDR1 and CDR2 are GTSNPN and SVGIG (reference sequence). For the CDR3, the DNA is TGTGCCTGCCACCTCTCGGGACTAGCGGACTACGAGCAGTACTTC. This encodes CACHLSGLADYEQYF.

This clonotype was counted many times. The chain has TRBV7-9 and TRBJ2-1, with TRBD2 identical over 8 bases. CDR1 is SEHNR and CDR2 is FQNEAQ in the germline V gene (reference sequence). This CDR3 region has 15 residues. After removal of 5 bases from V and 0 bases from J, the junction contained 3 bases not matched to a gene. The CDR3 region has the DNA TGTGCCAGCAGCCGTAGCGGGACCTCCTACAATGAGCAGTTCTTC. Protein: CASSRSGTSYNEQFF.

This clonotype was seen many times. V gene TRBV4-2 combines with J gene TRBJ2-3; the D gene is possibly TRBD2 (6 bases). Trimming took 4 bases from V and 1 from J, leaving 18 bases between them. Germline values: CDR1 LGHNA, CDR2 YNFKEQ. The CDR3 runs to 17 residues. The CDR3, as DNA: TGTGCCAGCAGCCCCCAGGACGGGAGCGCGCGCACAGATACGCAGTATTTT. Translating it yields CASSPQDGSARTDTQYF.